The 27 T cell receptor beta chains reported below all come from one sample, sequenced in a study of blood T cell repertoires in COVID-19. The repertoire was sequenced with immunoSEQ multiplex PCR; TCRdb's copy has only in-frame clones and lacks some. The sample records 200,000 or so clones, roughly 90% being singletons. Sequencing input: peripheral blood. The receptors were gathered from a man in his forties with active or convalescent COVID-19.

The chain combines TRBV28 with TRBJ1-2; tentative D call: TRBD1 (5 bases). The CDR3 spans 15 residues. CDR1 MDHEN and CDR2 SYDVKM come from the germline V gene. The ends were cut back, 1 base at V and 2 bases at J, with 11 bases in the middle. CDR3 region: CASSLFLTANYGYTF. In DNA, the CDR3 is TGTGCCAGCAGTTTATTCCTGACAGCCAACTATGGCTACACCTTC.

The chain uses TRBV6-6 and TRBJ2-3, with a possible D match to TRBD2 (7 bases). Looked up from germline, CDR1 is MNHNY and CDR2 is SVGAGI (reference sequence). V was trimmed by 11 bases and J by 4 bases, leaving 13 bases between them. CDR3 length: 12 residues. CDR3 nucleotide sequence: TGTGCCTCCTCGGGGGGCTCAGATACGCAGTATTTT. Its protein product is CASSGGSDTQYF.

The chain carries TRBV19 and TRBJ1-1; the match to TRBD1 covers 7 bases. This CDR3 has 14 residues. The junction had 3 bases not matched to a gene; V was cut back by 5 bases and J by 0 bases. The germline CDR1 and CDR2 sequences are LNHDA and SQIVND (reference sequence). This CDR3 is CASSDRDLNTEAFF. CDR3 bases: TGTGCCAGTAGTGACAGGGACTTGAACACTGAAGCTTTCTTT.

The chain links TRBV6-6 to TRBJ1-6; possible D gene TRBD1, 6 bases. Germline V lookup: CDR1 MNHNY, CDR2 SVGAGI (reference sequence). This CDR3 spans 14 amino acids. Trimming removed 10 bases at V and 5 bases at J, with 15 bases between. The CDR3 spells CATIDRRDNSPLHF. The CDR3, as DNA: TGTGCCACCATAGACAGGAGAGATAATTCACCCCTCCACTTT.

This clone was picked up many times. CDR3 nucleotides: TGTGCCAGCACCGAAGTAGGGGATAATTCACCCCTCCACTTT. Translated: CASTEVGDNSPLHF. The chain couples TRBV2 to TRBJ1-6; a weak D match, TRBD1 (5 bases). V gave up 7 bases and J gave up 5 bases, with 12 bases separating them. There are 14 residues in the CDR3. Germline assignment: CDR1 SNHLY and CDR2 FYNNEI.

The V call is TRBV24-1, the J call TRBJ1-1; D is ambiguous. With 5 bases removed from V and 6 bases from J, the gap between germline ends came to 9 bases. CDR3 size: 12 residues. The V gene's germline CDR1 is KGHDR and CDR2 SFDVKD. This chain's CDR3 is CATSGGGPEAFF. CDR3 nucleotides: TGTGCCACCAGTGGGGGAGGCCCTGAAGCTTTCTTT.

DNA for the CDR3: TGTGCCAGCAGCCAGTTGGCAGCTAACTATGGCTACACCTTC. It translates to CASSQLAANYGYTF. The chain is built from TRBV5-4 and TRBJ1-2; unclear D gene. Germline CDR1 and CDR2: SGHNT and YYREEE (reference sequence). The V gene lost 4 bases and the J gene lost 0 bases, with 10 bases spanning the gap. There are 14 residues in the CDR3. Variable domain in full (rest from reference TRBV5-4 and TRBJ1-2): ETGVTQSPTHLIKTRGQQVTLRCSSQSGHNTVSWYQQALGQGPQFIFQYYREEENGRGNFPPRFSGLQFPNYSSELNVNALELDDSALYLCASSQLAANYGYTFGSGTRLTVV.

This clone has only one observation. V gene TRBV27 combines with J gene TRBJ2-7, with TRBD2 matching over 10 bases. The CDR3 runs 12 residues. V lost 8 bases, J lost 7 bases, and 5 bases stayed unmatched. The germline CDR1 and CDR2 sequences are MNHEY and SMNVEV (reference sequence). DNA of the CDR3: TGTGCCAGCCGGGGACTAGCGAGTGAGCAGTACTTC. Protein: CASRGLASEQYF.

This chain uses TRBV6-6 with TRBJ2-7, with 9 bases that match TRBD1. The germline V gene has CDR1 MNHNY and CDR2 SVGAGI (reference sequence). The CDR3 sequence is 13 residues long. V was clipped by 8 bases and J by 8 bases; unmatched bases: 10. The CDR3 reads CASQDRGMKKQYF. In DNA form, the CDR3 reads TGTGCCAGCCAGGACAGGGGAATGAAAAAGCAGTACTTC.

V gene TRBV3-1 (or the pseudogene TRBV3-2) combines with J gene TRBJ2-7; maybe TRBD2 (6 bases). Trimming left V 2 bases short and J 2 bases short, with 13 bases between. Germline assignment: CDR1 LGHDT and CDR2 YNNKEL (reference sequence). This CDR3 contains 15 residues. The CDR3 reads CASSQTGLSPYEQYF. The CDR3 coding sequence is TGTGCCAGCAGCCAAACGGGACTCTCCCCCTACGAGCAGTACTTC.

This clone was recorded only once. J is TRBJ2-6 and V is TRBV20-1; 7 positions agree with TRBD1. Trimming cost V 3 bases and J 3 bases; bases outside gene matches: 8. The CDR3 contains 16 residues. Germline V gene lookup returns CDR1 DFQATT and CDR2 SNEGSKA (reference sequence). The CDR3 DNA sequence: TGCAGTGCTAGTCGACAGGGAAACGTTGGGGCCAACGTCCTGACTTTC. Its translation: CSASRQGNVGANVLTF.

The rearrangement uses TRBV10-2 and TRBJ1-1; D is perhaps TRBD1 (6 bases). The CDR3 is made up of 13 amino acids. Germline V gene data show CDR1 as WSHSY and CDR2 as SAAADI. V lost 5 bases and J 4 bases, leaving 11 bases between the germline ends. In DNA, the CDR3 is TGCGCCAGCAGTATCGGCAGGGGCACTGAAGCTTTCTTT. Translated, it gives CASSIGRGTEAFF.

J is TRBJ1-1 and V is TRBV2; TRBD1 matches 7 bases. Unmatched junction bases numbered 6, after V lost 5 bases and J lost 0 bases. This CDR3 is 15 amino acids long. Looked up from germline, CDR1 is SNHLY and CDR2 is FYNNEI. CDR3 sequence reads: CASSPMGQMNTEAFF. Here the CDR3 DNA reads TGTGCCAGCAGTCCTATGGGACAGATGAACACTGAAGCTTTCTTT. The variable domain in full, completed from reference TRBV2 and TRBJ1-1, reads EPEVTQTPSHQVTQMGQEVILRCVPISNHLYFYWYRQILGQKVEFLVSFYNNEISEKSEIFDDQFSVERPDGSNFTLKIRSTKLEDSAMYFCASSPMGQMNTEAFFGQGTRLTVV.

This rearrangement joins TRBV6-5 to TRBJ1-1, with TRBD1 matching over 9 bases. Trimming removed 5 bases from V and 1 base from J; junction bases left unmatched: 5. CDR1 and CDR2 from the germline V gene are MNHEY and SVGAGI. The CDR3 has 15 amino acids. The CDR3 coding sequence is TGTGCCAGCAGTACCACGACAGGGGGGAACACTGAAGCTTTCTTT. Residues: CASSTTTGGNTEAFF.

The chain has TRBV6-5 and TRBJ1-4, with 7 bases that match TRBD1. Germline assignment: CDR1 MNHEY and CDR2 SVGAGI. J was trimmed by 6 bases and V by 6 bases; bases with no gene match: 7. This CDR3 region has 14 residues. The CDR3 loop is CASRGDSTYEKLFF. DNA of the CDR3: TGTGCCAGCAGAGGGGACAGCACATATGAAAAACTGTTTTTT.

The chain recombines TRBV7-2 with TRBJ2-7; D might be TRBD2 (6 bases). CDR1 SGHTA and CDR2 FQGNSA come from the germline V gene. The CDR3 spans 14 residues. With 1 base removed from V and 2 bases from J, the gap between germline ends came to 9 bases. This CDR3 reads CASSLDAGPYEQYF. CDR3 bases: TGTGCCAGCAGCTTAGATGCGGGACCCTACGAGCAGTACTTC.

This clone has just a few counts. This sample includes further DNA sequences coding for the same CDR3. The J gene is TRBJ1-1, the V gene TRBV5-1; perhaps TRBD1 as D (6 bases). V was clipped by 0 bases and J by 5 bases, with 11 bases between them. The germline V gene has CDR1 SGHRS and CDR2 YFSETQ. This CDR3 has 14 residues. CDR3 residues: CASSLEPGVTEAFF. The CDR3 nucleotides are TGCGCCAGCAGCTTGGAACCAGGGGTAACTGAAGCTTTCTTT. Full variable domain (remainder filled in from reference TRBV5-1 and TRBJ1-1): KAGVTQTPRYLIKTRGQQVTLSCSPISGHRSVSWYQQTPGQGLQFLFEYFSETQRNKGNFPGRFSGRQFSNSRSEMNVSTLELGDSALYLCASSLEPGVTEAFFGQGTRLTVV.

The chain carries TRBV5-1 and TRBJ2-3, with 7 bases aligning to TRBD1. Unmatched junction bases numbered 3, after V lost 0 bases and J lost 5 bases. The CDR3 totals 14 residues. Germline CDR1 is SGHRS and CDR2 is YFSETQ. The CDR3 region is CASSLDRGRDTQYF. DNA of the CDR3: TGCGCCAGCAGCTTGGACAGGGGAAGAGATACGCAGTATTTT.

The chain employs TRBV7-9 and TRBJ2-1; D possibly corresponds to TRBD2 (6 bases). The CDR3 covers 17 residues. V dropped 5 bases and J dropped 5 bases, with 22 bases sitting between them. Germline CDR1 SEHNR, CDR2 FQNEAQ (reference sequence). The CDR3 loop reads CASSPPDGTEGNNEQFF. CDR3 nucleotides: TGTGCCAGCAGCCCACCAGACGGGACTGAAGGTAACAATGAGCAGTTCTTC.

CDR3 DNA: TGCGCCAGCAGCTTGGCAGGGGGTAATGAAAAACTGTTTTTT. Amino acids: CASSLAGGNEKLFF. This chain connects TRBV5-1 to TRBJ1-4, with 7 bases matching TRBD1. V lost 0 bases and J lost 4; bases outside the gene matches: 0. Germline-derived CDR1 and CDR2 are SGHRS and YFSETQ. CDR3 size: 14 residues.

In nucleotides, the CDR3 is TGTGCCAGCAGTTCCCCGGGACAGGGCTTTTATGGCTACACCTTC. It encodes CASSSPGQGFYGYTF. The J gene is TRBJ1-2, the V gene TRBV6-5, with 9 bases fitting TRBD1. Trimming at V came to 4 bases and at J to 5 bases, leaving 8 bases not matched to a gene. The germline V gene has CDR1 MNHEY and CDR2 SVGAGI. The CDR3 totals 15 residues.

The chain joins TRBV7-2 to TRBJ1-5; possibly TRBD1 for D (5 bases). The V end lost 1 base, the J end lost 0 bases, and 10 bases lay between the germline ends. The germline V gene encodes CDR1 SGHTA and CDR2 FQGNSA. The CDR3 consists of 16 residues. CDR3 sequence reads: CASSLVPRDSNQPQHF. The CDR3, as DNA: TGTGCCAGCAGCTTAGTGCCCAGGGATAGCAATCAGCCCCAGCATTTT.

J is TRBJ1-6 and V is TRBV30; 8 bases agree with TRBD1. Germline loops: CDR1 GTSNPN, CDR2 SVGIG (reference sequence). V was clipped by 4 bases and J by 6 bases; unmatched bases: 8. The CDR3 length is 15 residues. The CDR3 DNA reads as TGTGCCTGGACCACGACAGGGGTCGGTAATTCACCCCTCCACTTT. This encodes CAWTTTGVGNSPLHF. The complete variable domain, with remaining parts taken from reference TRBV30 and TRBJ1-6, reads SQTIHQWPATLVQPVGSPLSLECTVEGTSNPNLYWYRQAAGRGLQLLFYSVGIGQISSEVPQNLSASRPQDRQFILSSKKLLLSDSGFYLCAWTTTGVGNSPLHFGNGTRLTVT.

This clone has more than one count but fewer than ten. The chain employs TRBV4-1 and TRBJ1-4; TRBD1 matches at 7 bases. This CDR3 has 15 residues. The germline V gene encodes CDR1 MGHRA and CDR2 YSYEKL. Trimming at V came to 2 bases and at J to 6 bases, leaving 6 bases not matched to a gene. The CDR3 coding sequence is TGCGCCAGCAGCCAAATATACAGGGGCGATGAAAAACTGTTTTTT. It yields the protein CASSQIYRGDEKLFF.

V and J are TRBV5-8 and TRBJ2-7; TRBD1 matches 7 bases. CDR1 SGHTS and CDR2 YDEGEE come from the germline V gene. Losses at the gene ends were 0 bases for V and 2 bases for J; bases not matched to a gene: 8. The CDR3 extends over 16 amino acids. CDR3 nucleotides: TGTGCCAGCAGCTTGGGGACAGGCCTACCGACCTACGAGCAGTACTTC. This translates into CASSLGTGLPTYEQYF. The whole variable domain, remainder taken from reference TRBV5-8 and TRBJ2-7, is EAGVTQSPTHLIKTRGQQATLRCSPISGHTSVYWYQQALGLGLQFLLWYDEGEERNRGNFPPRFSGRQFPNYSSELNVNALELEDSALYLCASSLGTGLPTYEQYFGPGTRLTVT.

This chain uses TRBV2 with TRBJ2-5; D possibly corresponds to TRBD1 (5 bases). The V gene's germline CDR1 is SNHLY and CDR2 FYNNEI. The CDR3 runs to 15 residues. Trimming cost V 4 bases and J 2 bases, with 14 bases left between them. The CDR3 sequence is CASSGDSQTQETQYF. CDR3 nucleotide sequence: TGTGCCAGCAGTGGCGACAGCCAGACTCAAGAGACCCAGTACTTC.

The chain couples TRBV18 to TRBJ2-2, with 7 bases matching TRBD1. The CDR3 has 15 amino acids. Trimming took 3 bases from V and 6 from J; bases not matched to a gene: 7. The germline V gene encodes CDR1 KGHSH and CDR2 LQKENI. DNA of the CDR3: TGTGCCAGCTCACCCAGACAGGGTCAGGCCGGGGAGCTGTTTTTT. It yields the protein CASSPRQGQAGELFF.